Following are 11 T cell receptor beta chains from one sample sequenced in a study of blood T cell repertoires in COVID-19. This table comes from immunoSEQ multiplex PCR, and its TCRdb copy is limited to in-frame clones, with some not included. The sample has more than 65,000 clones; roughly 89% are singletons. Material for sequencing was peripheral blood. The source of these receptors is a woman in her forties or fifties with acute or convalescent COVID-19.

The chain carries TRBV28 and TRBJ1-1; 8 nucleotides align to TRBD1. From germline, CDR1 is MDHEN and CDR2 SYDVKM. This CDR3 spans 14 amino acids. Trimming removed 6 bases from V and 3 bases from J; junction bases left unmatched: 6. The CDR3 coding sequence is TGTGCCAGCAGGTCAGGACAGGGAGACACTGAAGCTTTCTTT. It translates to CASRSGQGDTEAFF.

The CDR3 bases are TGTGCCAGCAGTGTTAGCGGGGTGGGAGAAAAACTGTTTTTT. This translates into CASSVSGVGEKLFF. This chain uses TRBV2 with TRBJ1-4, with D unresolved. CDR3 size: 14 residues. The V and J ends lost 4 bases and 8 bases respectively, with 14 bases between them. The germline V gene encodes CDR1 SNHLY and CDR2 FYNNEI.

This chain links TRBV30 with TRBJ2-7; 9 positions agree with TRBD2. Trimming at V came to 2 bases and at J to 3 bases, leaving 8 bases not matched to a gene. Germline V gene data show CDR1 as GTSNPN and CDR2 as SVGIG (reference sequence). The CDR3 has 15 amino acids. CDR3 protein: CAWSPLAGAHYEQYF. The CDR3 region has the DNA TGTGCCTGGAGTCCCTTAGCGGGGGCCCACTACGAGCAGTACTTC.

This chain joins TRBV7-9 and TRBJ2-5; 8 nucleotides agree with TRBD1. This CDR3 contains 15 residues. After removal of 4 bases from V and 3 bases from J, the junction contained 7 bases not matched to a gene. Germline-derived CDR1 and CDR2 are SEHNR and FQNEAQ (reference sequence). CDR3 sequence (DNA): TGTGCCAGCAGCTCCTCCGGGACAGGAAAAGAGACCCAGTACTTC. It is translated as CASSSSGTGKETQYF.

The CDR3 region has the DNA TGTGCCAGCACCCAGCACGGCCGGGGGTTCTACAATGAGCAGTTCTTC. Protein sequence: CASTQHGRGFYNEQFF. The rearrangement joins TRBV2 to TRBJ2-1, with TRBD2 as a possible D gene (6 bases). Germline CDR1 SNHLY, CDR2 FYNNEI. CDR3 length: 16 residues. V was clipped by 7 bases and J by 3 bases, with 19 bases between them.

On this clone itself: One end of the junction fails to match germline, which may point to a read error. The DNA of the CDR3 is TGTGCTAGCAGCTTAGCCTCTAGCGGGGGGGAGCAGTTCTTC. This translates into CASSLASSGGEQFF. The chain links TRBV7-7 to TRBJ2-1, with 11 positions matching TRBD2. This CDR3 is built from 14 residues. Per germline, CDR1 SSHAT and CDR2 FNYEAQ (reference sequence). Combining the CDR3 with reference TRBV7-7 and TRBJ2-1 gives the whole variable domain GAGVSQSPRYKVTKRGQDVTLRCDPISSHATLYWYQQALGQGPEFLTYFNYEAQPDKSGLPSDRFSAERPEGSISTLTIQRTEQRDSAMYRCASSLASSGGEQFFGPGTRLTVL.

The rearrangement joins TRBV18 to TRBJ2-1; 8 nucleotides agree with TRBD1. Trimming removed 6 bases from V and 9 bases from J; junction bases left unmatched: 7. CDR1 and CDR2 (germline): KGHSH, LQKENI. This CDR3 comprises 13 residues. The CDR3 DNA follows: TGTGCCAGCTCCCACTCCGGACAGGGTGAGCAGTTCTTC. Amino acid sequence: CASSHSGQGEQFF.

The V and J genes are TRBV5-1 and TRBJ1-2; D is possibly TRBD1 (6 bases). Germline assignment: CDR1 SGHRS and CDR2 YFSETQ. The germline V and J ends were trimmed by 3 bases and 6 bases, with 9 bases remaining between them. The CDR3 consists of 12 residues. CDR3 coding DNA: TGCGCCAGCAGCTCGACAGGAGATGGCTACACCTTC. Protein product: CASSSTGDGYTF.

This chain connects TRBV27 to TRBJ1-5; D gene ambiguous. The CDR3 consists of 14 residues. Germline-derived CDR1 and CDR2 are MNHEY and SMNVEV (reference sequence). Between the trimmed V and J ends, which lost 5 bases and 4 bases, there was a span of 12 bases. CDR3: CASSPGGGNQPQHF. In DNA, the CDR3 is TGTGCCAGCAGTCCAGGAGGTGGTAATCAGCCCCAGCATTTT.

The chain has TRBV6-1 and TRBJ1-4; a possible D gene is TRBD1 (5 bases). Trimming took off 0 bases at V and 7 bases at J, with 12 bases between the two ends. Looked up from germline, CDR1 is MNHNS and CDR2 is SASEGT. This CDR3 is 15 amino acids long. CDR3 sequence: CASSEATGGGEKLFF. CDR3 coding DNA: TGTGCCAGCAGTGAAGCCACCGGGGGTGGTGAAAAACTGTTTTTT.

The gene calls are TRBV9 and TRBJ1-3; TRBD1 matches at 7 bases. The J segment lost 0 bases and the V segment lost 6 bases, leaving 6 bases of the junction unmatched. The CDR3 has 15 residues. The germline gives CDR1 SGDLS, CDR2 YYNGEE. The CDR3 coding sequence is TGTGCCAGCACCGGACAGGTAAACTCTGGAAACACCATATATTTT. Encoded protein: CASTGQVNSGNTIYF.